The next 6 T cell receptor beta chains were all read from a single sample in a study of blood T cells in healthy people across ages. PCR was performed a second time for 7 to 11 cycles using a sample-barcoded 5' primer and a J-beta primer mix. TCRdb re-called the 5' RACE reads with MiXCR, one entry per CDR3 protein. The sample shows 1.5 million to 2 million distinct CDR3 sequences, around 40% of them seen only once. Input material: blood. The receptors shown here come from a human donor in good health.

Here the CDR3 reads CASSFSIERSYEQYF. CDR3 nucleotide sequence: TGTGCCAGCAGTTTCTCCATAGAAAGAAGCTACGAGCAGTACTTC. The gene calls are TRBV12-3 or TRBV12-4 and TRBJ2-7; D unclear. The CDR3 is 15 residues long. The V end lost 3 bases, the J end lost 3 bases, and 15 bases lay between the germline ends.

This clonotype turned up a few times. The V gene is TRBV20-1, the J gene TRBJ2-3; D uncertain. Germline V lookup: CDR1 DFQATT, CDR2 SNEGSKA (reference sequence). The CDR3 totals 13 residues. Trimming stripped 1 base from V and 6 bases from J, with 11 bases between. CDR3 amino acids: CSARVTPWDTQYF. The CDR3 nucleotides are TGCAGTGCTAGAGTTACTCCTTGGGATACGCAGTATTTT.

V and J are TRBV7-2 and TRBJ2-1; D is unclear. This CDR3 region has 14 residues. Germline V gene sequence: CDR1 SGHTA, CDR2 FQGNSA. V lost 3 bases to trimming and J lost 9 bases, with 15 bases between them. CDR3 amino acids: CASSFGLGRTEQFF. DNA for the CDR3: TGTGCCAGCAGCTTTGGTCTAGGCCGGACTGAGCAGTTCTTC.

The chain joins TRBV5-6 to TRBJ1-5; 11 bases map to TRBD1. J lost 6 bases, V lost 3 bases, and 5 bases had no gene match. The CDR3 contains 15 residues. Germline CDR1 SGHDT, CDR2 YYEEEE. The DNA of the CDR3 is TGTGCCAGCAGCTGGGGGGACAGGGGGTCTCAGCCCCAGCATTTT. Translating it yields CASSWGDRGSQPQHF.

V usage is TRBV6-5 and J usage is TRBJ2-5; no clear D. Germline CDR1 MNHEY, CDR2 SVGAGI. The CDR3 has 14 amino acids. The V gene lost 4 bases and the J gene lost 4 bases, with 13 bases spanning the gap. In DNA, the CDR3 is TGTGCCAGCAGTTCTTATGACTGTCGAGAGACCCAGTACTTC. Translated: CASSSYDCRETQYF.

This clonotype was recorded a few times. V and J are TRBV5-6 and TRBJ1-6, with 7 nucleotides matching TRBD1. V shed 7 bases, J shed 14 bases, and the junction held 12 bases outside the gene matches. Germline V CDR1 and CDR2: SGHDT, YYEEEE. This CDR3 contains 13 residues. DNA for the CDR3: TGTGCCAGCGCACCGGGACAGCAAGTCTCCCTCCACTTT. Translated, it gives CASAPGQQVSLHF.